These 32 T cell receptor beta chains were sequenced from one sample in a study of T cells after yellow fever vaccination (dated by TCRdb to the late 2010s). Libraries were prepared through 5' RACE. Instrument on record: Illumina HiSeq 2500. The raw public reads went through TCRdb reprocessing: fastp at Q25, MiXCR clone calling, in-frame beta chains kept. Each record represents a unique CDR3 protein, reported with the most common genes and DNA among its rows. For this sample there are around 550,000 distinct CDR3 sequences; roughly 19% appear just once. The ten largest clonotypes hold more than 13% of the sample. This specimen's treatment or condition label, interpreted: live attenuated yellow fever vaccine strain. Source: PBMCs, taken 15 days after the yellow fever booster vaccination. The receptors originated from a man aged 25 to 45 who received the YFV17D yellow fever vaccine.

This clonotype was detected a few times. The gene calls are TRBV7-9 and TRBJ1-1; D ambiguous. Trimming stripped 2 bases from V and 11 bases from J, with 12 bases between. Looked up from germline, CDR1 is SEHNR and CDR2 is FQNEAQ (reference sequence). The CDR3 consists of 12 residues. The CDR3 DNA is TGTGCCAGCAGCTTAAATTACGGTGAGGCTTTCTTT. This encodes CASSLNYGEAFF.

The rearrangement uses TRBV20-1 and TRBJ1-4; D is uncertain. The CDR3 sequence is 15 residues long. Germline V gene lookup returns CDR1 DFQATT and CDR2 SNEGSKA (reference sequence). V lost 3 bases to trimming and J lost 0 bases, with 11 bases between them. This CDR3 is CSASAPATTNEKLFF. The CDR3 DNA follows: TGCAGTGCTAGTGCGCCAGCTACAACTAATGAAAAACTGTTTTTT.

This clonotype was counted a few times. This chain connects TRBV11-3 to TRBJ2-2; D possibly corresponds to TRBD2 (5 bases). Germline CDR1 SGHNT, CDR2 YENEEA. The germline V and J ends were trimmed by 0 bases and 9 bases, with 11 bases remaining between them. This CDR3 contains 14 residues. CDR3 nucleotides: TGTGCCAGCAGCTTAGACTCTAGCAGCAGGGAGCTGTTTTTT. This gives the protein CASSLDSSSRELFF.

The rearrangement uses TRBV7-9 and TRBJ2-1; TRBD2 aligns across 8 bases. The junction had 10 bases not matched to a gene; V was cut back by 5 bases and J by 7 bases. The germline V gene has CDR1 SEHNR and CDR2 FQNEAQ (reference sequence). This CDR3 spans 15 amino acids. The CDR3 region has the DNA TGTGCCAGCAGCCCGCCCGGCGGGAGGACGAATGAGCAGTTCTTC. Its protein is CASSPPGGRTNEQFF.

V usage is TRBV5-1 and J usage is TRBJ2-1; 7 bases match TRBD2. V lost 0 bases to trimming and J lost 9 bases; unmatched junction nucleotides: 9. CDR1 is SGHRS, CDR2 YFSETQ, per germline. This CDR3 has 15 amino acids. The CDR3 protein is CASSLALAGDREQFF. The DNA for the CDR3 is TGCGCCAGCAGCTTGGCTTTGGCGGGAGATCGTGAGCAGTTCTTC. Full variable domain (rest looked up from reference TRBV5-1 and TRBJ2-1): KAGVTQTPRYLIKTRGQQVTLSCSPISGHRSVSWYQQTPGQGLQFLFEYFSETQRNKGNFPGRFSGRQFSNSRSEMNVSTLELGDSALYLCASSLALAGDREQFFGPGTRLTVL.

This chain joins TRBV7-8 and TRBJ2-1; 10 bases are a match to TRBD1. The J segment lost 10 bases and the V segment lost 5 bases, leaving 11 bases of the junction unmatched. Germline V gene sequence: CDR1 SGHVS, CDR2 FQNEAQ. The CDR3 is 15 residues long. The CDR3 coding sequence is TGTGCCAGCAGCCCACCGGGACAGGGGATTGGGGAGCAGTTCTTC. Its protein product is CASSPPGQGIGEQFF.

This sequence joins TRBV25-1 and TRBJ2-1; TRBD2 agrees at 11 bases. CDR3 size: 16 residues. With V trimmed by 3 bases and J by 1 base, 2 bases remained unmatched. Germline loops: CDR1 MGHDK, CDR2 SYGVNS. The CDR3 sequence: CASSDRLAGSYNEQFF. The CDR3 DNA sequence: TGTGCCAGCAGTGATAGACTAGCGGGATCCTACAATGAGCAGTTCTTC.

J is TRBJ2-7 and V is TRBV29-1, with D hard to call. The CDR3 is made up of 14 amino acids. CDR1 SQVTM and CDR2 ANQGSEA come from the germline V gene. Deletions cut 6 bases from V and 5 bases from J, with 20 bases between. The CDR3 DNA reads TGCAGCGTCGGGTCCAATGGCAGGAACAACGAGCAGTACTTC. This codes for CSVGSNGRNNEQYF.

This clonotype showed up just a few times. The CDR3 protein is CASSTMSGAWNEQFF. The CDR3 coding sequence is TGTGCCAGCAGCACCATGAGCGGGGCCTGGAATGAGCAGTTCTTC. The rearrangement uses TRBV6-1 and TRBJ2-1, with TRBD2 matching over 7 bases. The junction had 12 bases not matched to a gene; V was cut back by 6 bases and J by 7 bases. The CDR3 is 15 amino acids. Per the germline V gene, CDR1 is MNHNS and CDR2 is SASEGT.

The V gene is TRBV20-1, the J gene TRBJ2-7, with D possibly TRBD1 on 7 matching bases. Deletions cut 5 bases from V and 6 bases from J, with 17 bases between. Germline V gene sequence: CDR1 DFQATT, CDR2 SNEGSKA (reference sequence). This CDR3 is 13 amino acids long. The CDR3 nucleotides are TGCAGTGCTGAGACAGGGAGGCGCGCCGAGCAGTACTTC. As protein: CSAETGRRAEQYF.

This clonotype turned up a few times. The chain couples TRBV12-3 or TRBV12-4 to TRBJ2-3; 8 positions match TRBD2. The V gene end was trimmed by 7 bases and the J gene end by 8 bases; junction bases not matched to a gene: 5. The CDR3 is 12 residues long. In nucleotides, the CDR3 is TGTGCCAGCACCGGGCGGGGGGTTACGCAGTATTTT. Translation: CASTGRGVTQYF.

The rearrangement uses TRBV6-5 and TRBJ2-3; 7 positions match TRBD2. The CDR3 has 16 residues. Unmatched junction bases numbered 12, after V lost 5 bases and J lost 4 bases. Germline V CDR1 and CDR2: MNHEY, SVGAGI. The CDR3 DNA is TGTGCCAGCAGTCTCGACGGGAGGAAGCCCTCAGATACGCAGTATTTT. Translation gives CASSLDGRKPSDTQYF.

The chain employs TRBV12-3 or TRBV12-4 and TRBJ2-2, with 9 bases identical to TRBD2. V lost 6 bases and J lost 2; bases outside the gene matches: 10. The CDR3 spans 17 residues. In DNA form, the CDR3 reads TGTGCCAGCAGGCGGTGGGGAGCGGGAGGAAACACCGGGGAGCTGTTTTTT. This codes for CASRRWGAGGNTGELFF.

This clonotype has more than one count but fewer than ten. An end of the junction does not agree with germline; a read error may underlie this. The rearrangement links TRBV7-8 to TRBJ2-1, with 8 bases that match TRBD2. The CDR3 runs 15 residues. The germline V gene has CDR1 SGHVS and CDR2 FQNEAQ. The CDR3 DNA sequence: TGTGCCAGCAGCCTAGCGGGTTCTAAGAGCAATGAGCAGTTCTTC. It encodes CASSLAGSKSNEQFF.

This sequence joins TRBV29-1 and TRBJ2-3, with 8 bases fitting TRBD2. J gave up 2 bases and V 3 bases, and 7 bases lay outside the gene matches. Germline assignment: CDR1 SQVTM and CDR2 ANQGSEA. This CDR3 is built from 15 residues. The CDR3 region has the DNA TGCAGCGTTGATTTCTCTAGCGGGCTCACAGATACGCAGTATTTT. This gives the protein CSVDFSSGLTDTQYF.

V is TRBV2 and J is TRBJ2-7; D remains unclear. There are 13 residues in the CDR3. Germline V gene lookup returns CDR1 SNHLY and CDR2 FYNNEI. V dropped 4 bases and J dropped 3 bases, with 10 bases sitting between them. CDR3 sequence reads: CASSVRDHYEQYF. CDR3 coding DNA: TGTGCCAGCAGTGTCCGAGATCACTACGAGCAGTACTTC.

This chain links TRBV12-3 or TRBV12-4 with TRBJ2-5, with 7 nucleotides matching TRBD2. V was clipped by 1 base and J by 5 bases; unmatched bases: 4. The CDR3 has 14 amino acids. CDR3 in amino acids: CASSLDMGGETQYF. CDR3 in DNA: TGTGCCAGCAGTTTAGATATGGGAGGGGAGACCCAGTACTTC.

This clonotype was counted a few times. The V gene is TRBV5-1, the J gene TRBJ2-3; 7 bases map to TRBD1. The CDR3 spans 16 residues. From germline, CDR1 is SGHRS and CDR2 YFSETQ. The V segment lost 2 bases and the J segment 0 bases; nucleotides outside the gene matches: 6. The CDR3 bases are TGCGCCAGCAGCTTATCTGGGACAGTGAGCACAGATACGCAGTATTTT. It is translated as CASSLSGTVSTDTQYF.

In this sample, this clonotype turned up many times. The chain uses TRBV7-2 and TRBJ2-3; 12 positions match TRBD2. The trim removed 3 bases at V and 4 bases at J, leaving 2 bases unmatched. The CDR3 covers 15 residues. Germline CDR1 reads SGHTA; CDR2 reads FQGNSA. Here the CDR3 reads CASSLRLAGADTQYF. The CDR3 DNA reads TGTGCCAGCAGCTTGCGACTAGCGGGAGCAGATACGCAGTATTTT.

The rearrangement uses TRBV9 and TRBJ2-7, with D perhaps being TRBD1 or TRBD2 (5 bases each). In germline, CDR1 is SGDLS, CDR2 YYNGEE. V gave up 0 bases and J gave up 7 bases, with 11 bases separating them. This CDR3 has 13 amino acids. CDR3 DNA sequence: TGTGCCAGCAGCGTAGACGGGGCCGGGGAGCAGTACTTC. This sequence encodes CASSVDGAGEQYF.

The table lists this clonotype with a few counts. This chain uses TRBV7-9 with TRBJ2-1; TRBD1 matches at 9 bases. This CDR3 has 17 residues. With V trimmed by 3 bases and J by 4 bases, 10 bases remained unmatched. Germline CDR1 SEHNR, CDR2 FQNEAQ (reference sequence). CDR3 region: CASSLGADRGSYNEQFF. The CDR3 DNA reads TGTGCCAGCAGCTTGGGGGCAGACAGGGGGAGTTACAATGAGCAGTTCTTC. The full variable domain, its missing parts supplied by reference TRBV7-9 and TRBJ2-1, is DTGVSQNPRHKITKRGQNVTFRCDPISEHNRLYWYRQTLGQGPEFLTYFQNEAQLEKSRLLSDRFSAERPKGSFSTLEIQRTEQGDSAMYLCASSLGADRGSYNEQFFGPGTRLTVL.

The sample holds a few counts of this clonotype. The gene calls are TRBV6-1 and TRBJ1-6; TRBD1 aligns across 7 bases. CDR3 length: 17 residues. J gave up 4 bases and V 2 bases, and 8 bases lay outside the gene matches. CDR1 is MNHNS and CDR2 is SASEGT in the germline V gene. CDR3 sequence: CASSETGVRTYNSPLHF. Written as DNA, the CDR3 is TGTGCCAGCAGTGAAACAGGGGTCCGAACTTATAATTCACCCCTCCACTTT.

The genes are TRBV12-3 or TRBV12-4 and TRBJ2-1; tentatively, D is TRBD1 or TRBD2 (6 bases each). The ends were cut back, 4 bases at V and 7 bases at J, with 14 bases in the middle. The CDR3 has 14 residues. The CDR3: CASSWGALGNEQFF. The CDR3 DNA follows: TGTGCCAGCAGTTGGGGGGCCTTGGGGAATGAGCAGTTCTTC.

CDR3 region: CASRTPRASVGGYTF. The CDR3 DNA reads TGTGCCAGCAGAACCCCCCGGGCGTCAGTTGGGGGCTACACCTTC. V and J are TRBV28 and TRBJ1-2; D is unresolved. In germline, CDR1 is MDHEN, CDR2 SYDVKM. The ends were cut back, 6 bases at V and 8 bases at J, with 22 bases in the middle. The CDR3 extends over 15 amino acids.

The genes are TRBV15 and TRBJ2-5, with 12 bases aligning to TRBD1. The germline V gene encodes CDR1 LNHNV and CDR2 YYDKDF (reference sequence). The J segment lost 5 bases and the V segment lost 4 bases, leaving 8 bases of the junction unmatched. The CDR3 is 16 amino acids. The CDR3 nucleotides read TGTGCCACCAGCAACCCGCGGGACAGGGGGCTGGAGACCCAGTACTTC. The encoded protein is CATSNPRDRGLETQYF. The whole variable domain, remainder taken from reference TRBV15 and TRBJ2-5, is DAMVIQNPRYQVTQFGKPVTLSCSQTLNHNVMYWYQQKSSQAPKLLFHYYDKDFNNEADTPDNFQSRRPNTSFCFLDIRSPGLGDTAMYLCATSNPRDRGLETQYFGPGTRLLVL.

This clonotype was detected a few times. V and J are TRBV7-2 and TRBJ2-4, with TRBD1 as a possible D gene (5 bases). V lost 4 bases and J lost 8, with 12 bases in between. This CDR3 has 13 amino acids. CDR1 is SGHTA and CDR2 is FQGNSA in the germline V gene. The CDR3 bases are TGTGCCAGCAGCTGGCAGGGATCGTACATTCAGTACTTC. Encoded protein: CASSWQGSYIQYF.

The J gene is TRBJ2-7, the V gene TRBV3-1; 9 bases agree with TRBD1. The ends lost 1 base at V and 2 bases at J; junction bases unmatched: 9. The CDR3 runs to 17 residues. The V gene's germline CDR1 is LGHDT and CDR2 YNNKEL (reference sequence). The CDR3 reads CASSQGAPTGGAYEQYF. CDR3 in DNA: TGTGCCAGCAGCCAAGGGGCCCCGACAGGGGGTGCCTACGAGCAGTACTTC.

This clonotype was seen a few times. This sequence joins TRBV7-2 and TRBJ2-3; 9 nucleotides line up with TRBD2. The CDR3 covers 15 residues. V shed 6 bases and J 3 bases; nucleotides not matched to a gene: 7. The germline gives CDR1 SGHTA, CDR2 FQGNSA. This CDR3 reads CASSFSGLATDTQYF. CDR3 nucleotide sequence: TGTGCCAGCAGTTTTTCGGGACTAGCAACAGATACGCAGTATTTT.

The gene calls are TRBV12-3 or TRBV12-4 and TRBJ2-1; 13 bases fit TRBD2. This CDR3 has 15 amino acids. The junction had 7 bases not matched to a gene; V was cut back by 5 bases and J by 9 bases. The CDR3 spells CASSPGLAGAVEQFF. CDR3 DNA sequence: TGTGCCAGCAGTCCCGGACTAGCGGGAGCTGTTGAGCAGTTCTTC.

This clonotype was seen ten or more times. The chain couples TRBV9 to TRBJ2-7, with TRBD1 identical over 8 bases. The CDR3 is made up of 14 amino acids. With 5 bases clipped from V and 5 bases from J, the junction kept 9 bases outside the gene matches. Germline CDR1 reads SGDLS; CDR2 reads YYNGEE. The CDR3 sequence is CASSQDRVFDEQYF. The CDR3, as DNA: TGTGCCAGCAGTCAGGACAGGGTCTTCGACGAGCAGTACTTC.

This clonotype was seen a handful of times. V is TRBV12-3 or TRBV12-4 and J is TRBJ2-2; either TRBD1 or TRBD2 may fit D (6 bases each). V was clipped by 5 bases and J by 2 bases, with 12 bases between them. This CDR3 is built from 15 residues. The CDR3 nucleotides are TGTGCCAGCAGTCCAGGGGACTCTAACACCGGGGAGCTGTTTTTT. Encoded protein: CASSPGDSNTGELFF.

The chain recombines TRBV4-3 with TRBJ2-1, with a possible D match to TRBD1 (5 bases). V lost 0 bases and J 0 bases, leaving 15 bases between the germline ends. The germline gives CDR1 LGHNA, CDR2 YSLEER. The CDR3 totals 18 residues. CDR3: CASSQDRQGLFSYNEQFF. The CDR3 nucleotides read TGCGCCAGCAGCCAAGATCGCCAGGGCTTATTCTCCTACAATGAGCAGTTCTTC.